This is a list of T cell receptor beta chains from one sample in a study of early T cells in non-severe SARS-CoV-2 infection. TCRdb ran MiXCR on the 5' RACE reads and lists one entry per CDR3 protein. The repertoire holds 74,000 or so distinct CDR3 sequences, with roughly 11% as singletons. Sequences were obtained from whole blood. The receptor set was obtained from an adult who was a healthcare worker with PCR-confirmed SARS-CoV-2 infection or an uninfected control (not recorded which). Each CDR3 is given with its conserved first and last residue. D genes are given only for firm matches. Expanded clones are given a class, and other clones once, few, many or no size at all.

j_call: TRBJ1-2; clone_size: many; v_call: TRBV19; d_call: -; cdr3_aa: CASSIRRGDYGYTF; cdr3_nt: TGTGCCAGTAGTATAAGGAGGGGCGACTATGGCTACACCTTC
j_call: TRBJ2-7; clone_size: -; v_call: TRBV11-2; d_call: -; cdr3_aa: CASGHPGQQPYEQYF; cdr3_nt: TGTGCCAGCGGACACCCGGGACAACAACCCTACGAGCAGTACTTC
j_call: TRBJ2-3; clone_size: many; v_call: TRBV5-6; d_call: -; cdr3_aa: CASSPTLRGDTDTQYF; cdr3_nt: TGTGCCAGCAGCCCCACGCTACGGGGAGACACAGATACGCAGTATTTT
j_call: TRBJ1-2; clone_size: few; v_call: TRBV3-1; d_call: -; cdr3_aa: CASTPAGTALGYTF; cdr3_nt: TGTGCCAGCACCCCCGCCGGGACGGCCCTTGGCTACACCTTC
j_call: TRBJ1-6; clone_size: few; v_call: TRBV10-1; d_call: -; cdr3_aa: CASVHNSPLHF; cdr3_nt: TGCGCCAGCGTGCACAATTCACCCCTCCACTTT
j_call: TRBJ1-1; clone_size: many; v_call: TRBV19; d_call: TRBD1; cdr3_aa: CASSDRVGTEAFF; cdr3_nt: TGTGCCAGTAGTGACAGGGTGGGGACTGAAGCTTTCTTT
j_call: TRBJ1-1; clone_size: many; v_call: TRBV30; d_call: -; cdr3_aa: CAWRTVHTEAFF; cdr3_nt: TGTGCCTGGAGGACGGTCCACACTGAAGCTTTCTTT
j_call: TRBJ2-5; clone_size: few; v_call: TRBV7-9; d_call: -; cdr3_aa: CASSNSLARETQYF; cdr3_nt: TGTGCCAGCAGCAACTCTTTAGCTCGGGAGACCCAGTACTTC
j_call: TRBJ2-7; clone_size: many; v_call: TRBV29-1; d_call: -; cdr3_aa: CSVSPGAVTYGQYF; cdr3_nt: TGCAGCGTTTCCCCCGGTGCCGTTACCTACGGGCAGTACTTC
j_call: TRBJ2-1; clone_size: -; v_call: TRBV10-3; d_call: -; cdr3_aa: CAISERSAPASEQFF; cdr3_nt: TGTGCCATCAGTGAGAGGAGCGCCCCCGCCAGTGAGCAGTTCTTC
j_call: TRBJ2-4; clone_size: many; v_call: TRBV12-3/TRBV12-4; d_call: -; cdr3_aa: CASSLGRAQGAKNIQYF; cdr3_nt: TGTGCCAGCAGTTTGGGCAGGGCCCAAGGAGCCAAAAACATTCAGTACTTC
j_call: TRBJ2-5; clone_size: many; v_call: TRBV7-9; d_call: -; cdr3_aa: CASSSVMAAEETQYF; cdr3_nt: TGTGCCAGCAGTTCCGTCATGGCTGCCGAAGAGACCCAGTACTTC
j_call: TRBJ2-1; clone_size: many; v_call: TRBV9; d_call: -; cdr3_aa: CASGYHNEQFF; cdr3_nt: TGTGCCAGCGGCTATCACAATGAGCAGTTCTTC
j_call: TRBJ2-6; clone_size: many; v_call: TRBV18; d_call: -; cdr3_aa: CASSPPRGVGANVLTF; cdr3_nt: TGTGCCAGCTCACCACCGAGAGGGGTCGGGGCCAACGTCCTGACTTTC
j_call: TRBJ1-3; clone_size: many; v_call: TRBV6-1; d_call: -; cdr3_aa: CASSEGSGNTIYF; cdr3_nt: TGTGCCAGCAGTGAGGGCTCTGGAAACACCATATATTTT
j_call: TRBJ1-1; clone_size: many; v_call: TRBV12-3/TRBV12-4; d_call: TRBD1; cdr3_aa: CASIPGGNTEAFF; cdr3_nt: TGTGCCAGCATCCCAGGGGGGAACACTGAAGCTTTCTTT
j_call: TRBJ1-4; clone_size: many; v_call: TRBV4-2; d_call: -; cdr3_aa: CASSQGTDATNEKLFF; cdr3_nt: TGTGCCAGCAGCCAGGGGACGGATGCAACTAATGAAAAACTGTTTTTT
j_call: TRBJ2-7; clone_size: many; v_call: TRBV7-8; d_call: -; cdr3_aa: CASSLVGATYEQYF; cdr3_nt: TGTGCCAGCAGCTTAGTAGGGGCGACCTACGAGCAGTACTTC
j_call: TRBJ2-1; clone_size: many; v_call: TRBV6-5; d_call: -; cdr3_aa: CASSESLGWQFF; cdr3_nt: TGTGCCAGCAGTGAAAGCTTGGGTTGGCAGTTCTTC
j_call: TRBJ2-7; clone_size: -; v_call: TRBV6-5; d_call: -; cdr3_aa: CASSYSQKSEQYF; cdr3_nt: TGTGCCAGCAGTTACTCGCAGAAGTCCGAGCAGTACTTC
j_call: TRBJ2-7; clone_size: many; v_call: TRBV11-3; d_call: -; cdr3_aa: CASSSTRFSRGGGVYEQYF; cdr3_nt: TGTGCCAGCAGCTCCACTCGTTTCTCCCGAGGTGGAGGGGTCTACGAGCAGTACTTC
j_call: TRBJ1-2; clone_size: few; v_call: TRBV10-3; d_call: -; cdr3_aa: CAISGTGSGGPGYTF; cdr3_nt: TGTGCCATCAGTGGCACTGGATCCGGGGGGCCGGGCTACACCTTC
j_call: TRBJ1-2; clone_size: many; v_call: TRBV6-1; d_call: -; cdr3_aa: CASGGRGADYGYTF; cdr3_nt: TGTGCCAGCGGAGGCCGGGGGGCGGACTATGGCTACACCTTC
j_call: TRBJ2-3; clone_size: -; v_call: TRBV5-1; d_call: -; cdr3_aa: CASSLRGATSTDTQYF; cdr3_nt: TGCGCCAGCAGCTTGAGGGGGGCGACTAGCACAGATACGCAGTATTTT
j_call: TRBJ2-5; clone_size: -; v_call: TRBV3-1; d_call: TRBD2; cdr3_aa: CASSREGTSPWEGTQYF; cdr3_nt: TGTGCCAGCAGCCGAGAGGGGACTAGCCCCTGGGAAGGGACCCAGTACTTC
j_call: TRBJ1-2; clone_size: many; v_call: TRBV19; d_call: -; cdr3_aa: CASSPRGSSYTF; cdr3_nt: TGTGCCAGTAGTCCCCGGGGCAGTAGCTACACCTTC
j_call: TRBJ2-7; clone_size: many; v_call: TRBV10-3; d_call: -; cdr3_aa: CAIRSPHTPGGEQYF; cdr3_nt: TGTGCCATCAGATCCCCCCACACCCCTGGGGGAGAGCAGTACTTC
j_call: TRBJ2-1; clone_size: -; v_call: TRBV4-1; d_call: TRBD2; cdr3_aa: CASSHTGTSGDNEQFF; cdr3_nt: TGCGCCAGCAGCCACACCGGGACTAGCGGGGACAATGAGCAGTTCTTC
j_call: TRBJ1-2; clone_size: many; v_call: TRBV20-1; d_call: -; cdr3_aa: CSASLGDGYTF; cdr3_nt: TGCAGTGCTAGCTTGGGGGATGGCTACACCTTC
j_call: TRBJ2-2; clone_size: -; v_call: TRBV7-9; d_call: TRBD1; cdr3_aa: CASSRRTGAAITGELFF; cdr3_nt: TGTGCCAGCAGTCGTCGGACAGGGGCGGCCATAACCGGGGAGCTGTTTTTT
j_call: TRBJ2-1; clone_size: many; v_call: TRBV9; d_call: TRBD2; cdr3_aa: CASSVDSGRYGEQFF; cdr3_nt: TGTGCCAGCAGCGTAGATAGCGGGAGGTACGGTGAGCAGTTCTTC
j_call: TRBJ2-7; clone_size: many; v_call: TRBV29-1; d_call: TRBD2; cdr3_aa: CSVAPSGSYEQYF; cdr3_nt: TGCAGCGTTGCCCCAAGCGGGAGTTACGAGCAGTACTTC
j_call: TRBJ2-5; clone_size: many; v_call: TRBV7-3; d_call: -; cdr3_aa: CASSKETQYF; cdr3_nt: TGTGCCAGCAGTAAAGAGACCCAGTACTTC
j_call: TRBJ1-5; clone_size: once; v_call: TRBV4-1; d_call: -; cdr3_aa: CASSHRRGQNQPQHF; cdr3_nt: TGCGCCAGCAGCCATAGGAGGGGCCAAAATCAGCCCCAGCATTTT
j_call: TRBJ2-7; clone_size: -; v_call: TRBV4-1; d_call: -; cdr3_aa: CASSQQLGYEQYF; cdr3_nt: TGCGCCAGCAGCCAACAACTCGGTTACGAGCAGTACTTC
j_call: TRBJ2-3; clone_size: many; v_call: TRBV5-1; d_call: -; cdr3_aa: CASSFGGTDTQYF; cdr3_nt: TGCGCCAGCAGCTTCGGGGGCACAGATACGCAGTATTTT
j_call: TRBJ2-4; clone_size: many; v_call: TRBV7-6; d_call: -; cdr3_aa: CASSPGQWEGIQYF; cdr3_nt: TGTGCCAGCAGCCCCGGACAGTGGGAGGGCATTCAGTACTTC
j_call: TRBJ2-1; clone_size: few; v_call: TRBV6-1; d_call: TRBD2; cdr3_aa: CASTEMGLAGVNEQFF; cdr3_nt: TGTGCCAGCACAGAAATGGGCCTAGCGGGAGTCAATGAGCAGTTCTTC
j_call: TRBJ2-5; clone_size: -; v_call: TRBV7-8; d_call: TRBD2; cdr3_aa: CASSLEGLGEGTQYF; cdr3_nt: TGTGCCAGCAGCTTAGAGGGACTAGGAGAAGGGACCCAGTACTTC
j_call: TRBJ2-4; clone_size: -; v_call: TRBV6-6; d_call: -; cdr3_aa: CASSFGDIQYF; cdr3_nt: TGTGCCAGCAGTTTCGGAGACATTCAGTACTTC
j_call: TRBJ1-2; clone_size: many; v_call: TRBV19; d_call: -; cdr3_aa: CASKQGTGYTF; cdr3_nt: TGTGCCAGTAAGCAAGGGACCGGCTACACCTTC
j_call: TRBJ2-1; clone_size: -; v_call: TRBV12-3/TRBV12-4; d_call: -; cdr3_aa: CASSLGRLSNEQFF; cdr3_nt: TGTGCCAGCAGTCTAGGTCGTCTCTCGAATGAGCAGTTCTTC
j_call: TRBJ2-7; clone_size: few; v_call: TRBV20-1; d_call: TRBD1; cdr3_aa: CSARLFSDRVGYEQYF; cdr3_nt: TGCAGTGCTAGACTATTCTCGGACAGGGTCGGCTACGAGCAGTACTTC
j_call: TRBJ1-1; clone_size: many; v_call: TRBV12-3/TRBV12-4; d_call: -; cdr3_aa: CASSLAGLNTEAFF; cdr3_nt: TGTGCCAGCAGTTTGGCAGGTTTGAACACTGAAGCTTTCTTT
j_call: TRBJ1-2; clone_size: many; v_call: TRBV6-2/TRBV6-3; d_call: -; cdr3_aa: CASSYPRPGYTF; cdr3_nt: TGTGCCAGCAGTTACCCCCGCCCGGGCTACACCTTC
j_call: TRBJ2-2; clone_size: few; v_call: TRBV29-1; d_call: -; cdr3_aa: CSARDRNTGELFF; cdr3_nt: TGCAGCGCCCGGGACCGGAACACCGGGGAGCTGTTTTTT
j_call: TRBJ2-5; clone_size: many; v_call: TRBV7-9; d_call: TRBD1; cdr3_aa: CASSLRGSEPRQETQYF; cdr3_nt: TGTGCCAGCAGTCTCAGGGGGTCGGAACCAAGACAAGAGACCCAGTACTTC
j_call: TRBJ2-4; clone_size: -; v_call: TRBV3-1; d_call: TRBD1; cdr3_aa: CASSQEGFGTGDNIQYF; cdr3_nt: TGTGCCAGCAGCCAAGAAGGGTTCGGGACAGGGGATAACATTCAGTACTTC
j_call: TRBJ2-2; clone_size: few; v_call: TRBV7-3; d_call: TRBD2; cdr3_aa: CASSASGGPDTGELFF; cdr3_nt: TGTGCCAGCAGCGCTAGCGGGGGGCCGGACACCGGGGAGCTGTTTTTT
j_call: TRBJ2-1; clone_size: -; v_call: TRBV7-9; d_call: TRBD2; cdr3_aa: CASRTPGTSQFF; cdr3_nt: TGTGCCAGCAGGACCCCCGGGACTAGCCAGTTCTTC
j_call: TRBJ2-7; clone_size: many; v_call: TRBV5-1; d_call: TRBD2; cdr3_aa: CASSLSAGEGYEQYF; cdr3_nt: TGCGCCAGCAGCTTGTCAGCGGGGGAGGGTTACGAGCAGTACTTC
j_call: TRBJ2-5; clone_size: few; v_call: TRBV3-1; d_call: -; cdr3_aa: CASSRTTGRQETQYF; cdr3_nt: TGTGCCAGCAGCCGCACTACAGGGAGGCAGGAGACCCAGTACTTC
j_call: TRBJ2-7; clone_size: many; v_call: TRBV7-3; d_call: -; cdr3_aa: CASSLTPQTTGEQYF; cdr3_nt: TGTGCCAGCAGCTTAACCCCCCAGACGACCGGCGAGCAGTACTTC
j_call: TRBJ1-2; clone_size: many; v_call: TRBV18; d_call: -; cdr3_aa: CASSPPGPQFNYGYTF; cdr3_nt: TGTGCCAGCTCACCACCGGGGCCACAATTTAACTATGGCTACACCTTC
j_call: TRBJ2-2; clone_size: -; v_call: TRBV2; d_call: -; cdr3_aa: CASSPREKGELFF; cdr3_nt: TGTGCCAGCAGTCCTAGGGAGAAGGGGGAGCTGTTTTTT
j_call: TRBJ2-5; clone_size: -; v_call: TRBV15; d_call: TRBD2; cdr3_aa: CATSRERGGAEETQYF; cdr3_nt: TGTGCCACCAGTAGGGAGCGGGGGGGCGCGGAAGAGACCCAGTACTTC
j_call: TRBJ2-2; clone_size: many; v_call: TRBV20-1; d_call: TRBD2; cdr3_aa: CSARAAGTSFLRGDTGELFF; cdr3_nt: TGCAGTGCTAGGGCAGCAGGGACTAGCTTTTTAAGGGGGGACACCGGGGAGCTGTTTTTT
j_call: TRBJ1-5; clone_size: -; v_call: TRBV2; d_call: -; cdr3_aa: CASSEGGGQPQHF; cdr3_nt: TGTGCCAGCAGTGAAGGGGGGGGCCAGCCCCAGCATTTT
j_call: TRBJ2-3; clone_size: many; v_call: TRBV5-1; d_call: -; cdr3_aa: CASGGHADTQYF; cdr3_nt: TGCGCCAGCGGGGGGCATGCAGATACGCAGTATTTT
j_call: TRBJ2-7; clone_size: many; v_call: TRBV12-3/TRBV12-4; d_call: -; cdr3_aa: CASSLKLHEQYF; cdr3_nt: TGTGCCAGCAGCCTCAAGCTCCACGAGCAGTACTTC